This T cell receptor (beta chain) emerged from a study of cytomegalovirus exposure and HLA in healthy donors. Use of 60 Vbeta and 13 Jbeta primers characterized the PCR. Produced via immunoSEQ multiplex PCR; TCRdb's table is partial and in-frame only. This sample has about 170,000 clones, with around 80% found just once. Findings and caveats of the study: Researchers catalogued approximately 170 TCR beta chains as cytomegalovirus-associated. TCR beta V segments were, for the most part, productive about 87% or about 30% of the time in an earlier analysis.

About this clone itself: The antigen remains undetermined.

The TCR originated in a woman aged 25 to 39 in good health and CMV-seropositive. The specimen was PBMCs.

The CDR3 DNA follows: TGTGCCAGTAGTACCAGGGATTTGGGGAGCAATCAGCCCCAGCATTTT. It specifies CASSTRDLGSNQPQHF. The chain employs TRBV19 and TRBJ1-5; a possible D gene is TRBD1 (5 bases). CDR3 length equals 16 residues. The V gene's germline CDR1 is LNHDA and CDR2 SQIVND (reference sequence). The V gene lost 4 bases and the J gene lost 1 base, with 14 bases spanning the gap.